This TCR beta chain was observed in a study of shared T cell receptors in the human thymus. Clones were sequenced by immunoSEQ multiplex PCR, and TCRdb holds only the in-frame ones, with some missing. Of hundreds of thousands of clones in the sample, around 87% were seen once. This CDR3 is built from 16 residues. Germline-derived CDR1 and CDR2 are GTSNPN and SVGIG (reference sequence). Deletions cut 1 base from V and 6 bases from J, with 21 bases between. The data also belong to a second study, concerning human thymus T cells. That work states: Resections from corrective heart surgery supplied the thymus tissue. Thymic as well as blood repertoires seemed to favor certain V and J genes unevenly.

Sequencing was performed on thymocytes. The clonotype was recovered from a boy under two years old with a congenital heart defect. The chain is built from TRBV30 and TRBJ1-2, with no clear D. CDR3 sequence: CAWSDPRASSLHGYTF. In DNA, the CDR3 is TGTGCCTGGAGTGACCCTCGAGCGAGTAGTTTGCATGGCTACACCTTC.